Detailed here is one T cell receptor (beta chain). This CDR3 is built from 13 residues. Trimming took 1 base from V and 10 from J, leaving 13 bases between them. CDR1 MNHEY and CDR2 SMNVEV come from the germline V gene (reference sequence). The second PCR ran about 6 to 12 cycles with a sample-barcoded 5' primer and J-beta primers. Each CDR3 protein is one row after TCRdb ran MiXCR on the 5' RACE reads. The top ten clones hold 6.5% to 10% of a sample with around 1.5 million distinct CDR3 sequences, 42% of them seen once. The data were obtained in a study of blood T cells in healthy people across ages.

The source of this sequence is a woman aged 18 to 35 in good health. This rearrangement joins TRBV27 to TRBJ1-1; D is possibly TRBD1 (5 bases). The source material was blood. CDR3 protein: CASSLYPGGGAFF. The CDR3 bases are TGTGCCAGCAGTTTATATCCCGGGGGGGGAGCTTTCTTT.